This is a list of T cell receptor beta chains from one sample in a study of early T cells in non-severe SARS-CoV-2 infection. TCRdb processed the 5' RACE reads anew with MiXCR; each CDR3 protein has one entry. The sample consists of about 58,000 distinct CDR3 sequences, about an eighth of them appearing once. The specimen sequenced was whole blood. All receptors derive from an adult who was a healthcare worker with PCR-confirmed SARS-CoV-2 infection or an uninfected control (not recorded which). The CDR3 runs from the conserved cysteine through the conserved F or W. Each record gives: J gene, D gene, V gene, clone size, CDR3 protein, CDR3 DNA. The D gene is left open where the match is weak. Part of the rows lack a size; the others show once, few, many or a class for expanded clones.

J gene: TRBJ2-2; D gene: TRBD1; V gene: TRBV7-3; clone size: few; CDR3 protein: CASSLGSGTVGTGELFF; CDR3 DNA: TGTGCCAGCAGCTTAGGATCCGGGACAGTGGGCACCGGGGAGCTGTTTTTT
J gene: TRBJ2-1; D gene: NA; V gene: TRBV6-1; clone size: NA; CDR3 protein: CATLAYNEQFF; CDR3 DNA: TGTGCAACACTCGCCTACAATGAGCAGTTCTTC
J gene: TRBJ2-6; D gene: NA; V gene: TRBV19; clone size: NA; CDR3 protein: CASSPTGGLAGANVLTF; CDR3 DNA: TGTGCCAGTAGTCCAACAGGAGGGCTAGCTGGGGCCAACGTCCTGACTTTC
J gene: TRBJ2-1; D gene: TRBD2; V gene: TRBV5-1; clone size: many; CDR3 protein: CASSLAGTSSYNEQFF; CDR3 DNA: TGCGCCAGCAGCTTGGCCGGGACTAGCTCTTACAATGAGCAGTTCTTC
J gene: TRBJ2-5; D gene: NA; V gene: TRBV9; clone size: NA; CDR3 protein: CASSVGSRTTQYF; CDR3 DNA: TGTGCCAGCAGCGTAGGGAGTCGGACGACCCAGTACTTC
J gene: TRBJ2-7; D gene: NA; V gene: TRBV18; clone size: many; CDR3 protein: CASSPPGGRRSYEQYF; CDR3 DNA: TGTGCCAGCTCACCCCCAGGCGGTCGGCGCTCCTACGAGCAGTACTTC
J gene: TRBJ2-1; D gene: TRBD2; V gene: TRBV7-6; clone size: NA; CDR3 protein: CASSLVGLAGGNEQFF; CDR3 DNA: TGTGCCAGCAGCTTAGTTGGACTAGCGGGAGGCAATGAGCAGTTCTTC
J gene: TRBJ2-7; D gene: TRBD2; V gene: TRBV28; clone size: many; CDR3 protein: CASGTSGSYEQYF; CDR3 DNA: TGTGCCAGCGGGACTAGCGGCTCCTACGAGCAGTACTTC
J gene: TRBJ1-1; D gene: NA; V gene: TRBV6-5; clone size: many; CDR3 protein: CASSYRVNTEAFF; CDR3 DNA: TGTGCCAGCAGTTACCGGGTGAACACTGAAGCTTTCTTT
J gene: TRBJ2-1; D gene: TRBD2; V gene: TRBV2; clone size: NA; CDR3 protein: CASSLRLAGYNEQFF; CDR3 DNA: TGTGCCAGCAGCCTCCGACTAGCGGGATACAATGAGCAGTTCTTC
J gene: TRBJ2-1; D gene: NA; V gene: TRBV5-8; clone size: NA; CDR3 protein: CASSSGLLRRNEQFF; CDR3 DNA: TGTGCCAGCAGCTCCGGACTCCTGCGGCGCAATGAGCAGTTCTTC
J gene: TRBJ2-2; D gene: NA; V gene: TRBV12-3/TRBV12-4; clone size: many; CDR3 protein: CASSPQAGELFF; CDR3 DNA: TGTGCCAGCAGCCCCCAAGCCGGGGAGCTGTTTTTT
J gene: TRBJ2-1; D gene: TRBD1; V gene: TRBV7-3; clone size: few; CDR3 protein: CASSLGGTANYNEQFF; CDR3 DNA: TGTGCCAGCAGCCTAGGTGGGACAGCTAATTACAATGAGCAGTTCTTC
J gene: TRBJ1-4; D gene: TRBD1; V gene: TRBV5-4; clone size: NA; CDR3 protein: CASSFKTGTGTNEKLFF; CDR3 DNA: TGTGCCAGCAGCTTTAAGACAGGGACGGGCACTAATGAAAAACTGTTTTTT
J gene: TRBJ2-2; D gene: NA; V gene: TRBV28; clone size: NA; CDR3 protein: CASIASEGLDTGELFF; CDR3 DNA: TGTGCCAGCATTGCCTCGGAGGGCTTGGACACCGGGGAGCTGTTTTTT
J gene: TRBJ2-7; D gene: NA; V gene: TRBV6-1; clone size: NA; CDR3 protein: CASSEFLRGTYEQYF; CDR3 DNA: TGTGCCAGCAGTGAATTTTTAAGGGGAACCTACGAGCAGTACTTC
J gene: TRBJ1-4; D gene: TRBD1; V gene: TRBV2; clone size: once; CDR3 protein: CASSDRGREKLFF; CDR3 DNA: TGTGCCAGCAGTGACAGGGGGCGAGAAAAACTGTTTTTT
J gene: TRBJ2-5; D gene: NA; V gene: TRBV20-1; clone size: few; CDR3 protein: CSAEALGGAMETQYF; CDR3 DNA: TGCAGTGCGGAGGCTTTGGGCGGGGCAATGGAGACCCAGTACTTC
J gene: TRBJ2-1; D gene: TRBD2; V gene: TRBV27; clone size: NA; CDR3 protein: CASSLGIAGSYSYNEQFF; CDR3 DNA: TGTGCCAGCAGTTTAGGGATAGCGGGTTCCTACTCCTACAATGAGCAGTTCTTC
J gene: TRBJ2-1; D gene: NA; V gene: TRBV7-2; clone size: NA; CDR3 protein: CASSAQGRLSNEQFF; CDR3 DNA: TGTGCCAGCAGCGCTCAGGGGAGGCTCTCCAATGAGCAGTTCTTC
J gene: TRBJ1-2; D gene: NA; V gene: TRBV27; clone size: many; CDR3 protein: CASSFRDNRHGYTF; CDR3 DNA: TGTGCCAGCAGTTTCCGGGACAATCGTCATGGCTACACCTTC
J gene: TRBJ2-1; D gene: NA; V gene: TRBV6-2/TRBV6-3; clone size: NA; CDR3 protein: CASSYGQGGGEQFF; CDR3 DNA: TGTGCCAGCAGTTATGGACAGGGAGGGGGTGAGCAGTTCTTC
J gene: TRBJ2-2; D gene: NA; V gene: TRBV7-9; clone size: few; CDR3 protein: CATLPGELFF; CDR3 DNA: TGTGCCACCCTCCCCGGGGAGCTGTTTTTT
J gene: TRBJ2-6; D gene: NA; V gene: TRBV7-6; clone size: NA; CDR3 protein: CASSPQLNSGANVLTF; CDR3 DNA: TGTGCCAGCAGCCCCCAACTGAACTCTGGGGCCAACGTCCTGACTTTC
J gene: TRBJ2-7; D gene: TRBD2; V gene: TRBV5-4; clone size: few; CDR3 protein: CASSLAGTSDEQYF; CDR3 DNA: TGTGCCAGCAGCTTGGCCGGGACTAGCGACGAGCAGTACTTC
J gene: TRBJ2-1; D gene: NA; V gene: TRBV5-4; clone size: many; CDR3 protein: CASYFRGSTYNEQFF; CDR3 DNA: TGTGCCAGCTACTTCCGCGGGTCCACCTACAATGAGCAGTTCTTC
J gene: TRBJ1-2; D gene: NA; V gene: TRBV20-1; clone size: many; CDR3 protein: CSAGGGYGYTF; CDR3 DNA: TGCAGTGCTGGGGGCGGGTATGGCTACACCTTC
J gene: TRBJ1-6; D gene: NA; V gene: TRBV13; clone size: NA; CDR3 protein: CASSFGGDSPLHF; CDR3 DNA: TGTGCCAGCAGCTTCGGAGGGGACTCACCCCTCCACTTT
J gene: TRBJ2-1; D gene: NA; V gene: TRBV29-1; clone size: NA; CDR3 protein: CSVRYLVGKIDNEQFF; CDR3 DNA: TGCAGCGTCAGATACCTAGTGGGGAAAATTGACAATGAGCAGTTCTTC
J gene: TRBJ2-7; D gene: TRBD2; V gene: TRBV7-8; clone size: many; CDR3 protein: CASSSGLAGGRSYEQYF; CDR3 DNA: TGTGCCAGCAGCTCTGGACTAGCGGGAGGCCGCTCCTACGAGCAGTACTTC
J gene: TRBJ2-3; D gene: NA; V gene: TRBV7-9; clone size: many; CDR3 protein: CASSPTSQGSEDTQYF; CDR3 DNA: TGTGCCAGCAGCCCCACCTCTCAGGGTTCGGAAGATACGCAGTATTTT
J gene: TRBJ2-1; D gene: NA; V gene: TRBV6-2/TRBV6-3; clone size: NA; CDR3 protein: CASSLRGNNEQFF; CDR3 DNA: TGTGCCAGCAGCCTTCGGGGCAACAATGAGCAGTTCTTC
J gene: TRBJ2-5; D gene: NA; V gene: TRBV12-3/TRBV12-4; clone size: many; CDR3 protein: CASSLQWGQETQYF; CDR3 DNA: TGTGCCAGCAGTTTACAATGGGGCCAGGAGACCCAGTACTTC
J gene: TRBJ2-7; D gene: TRBD2; V gene: TRBV9; clone size: few; CDR3 protein: CASSEGTSGRYYEQYF; CDR3 DNA: TGTGCCAGCAGCGAAGGGACTAGCGGGAGATACTACGAGCAGTACTTC
J gene: TRBJ2-3; D gene: TRBD1; V gene: TRBV10-3; clone size: few; CDR3 protein: CAVGQVSTDTQYF; CDR3 DNA: TGTGCCGTTGGACAGGTTAGCACAGATACGCAGTATTTT
J gene: TRBJ2-1; D gene: NA; V gene: TRBV11-2; clone size: few; CDR3 protein: CASTPHGGPNEQFF; CDR3 DNA: TGTGCCAGCACGCCCCATGGGGGCCCCAATGAGCAGTTCTTC
J gene: TRBJ2-7; D gene: NA; V gene: TRBV7-6; clone size: few; CDR3 protein: CASSFFADEQYF; CDR3 DNA: TGTGCTAGCAGCTTCTTCGCAGACGAGCAGTACTTC
J gene: TRBJ2-2; D gene: TRBD2; V gene: TRBV18; clone size: many; CDR3 protein: CASSPTSGYTGELFF; CDR3 DNA: TGTGCCAGCTCACCGACTAGCGGGTACACCGGGGAGCTGTTTTTT
J gene: TRBJ2-3; D gene: NA; V gene: TRBV24-1; clone size: few; CDR3 protein: CATSDLQRRGGDPTDTQYF; CDR3 DNA: TGTGCCACCAGTGATTTGCAACGGCGGGGCGGGGATCCGACAGATACGCAGTATTTT
J gene: TRBJ2-3; D gene: NA; V gene: TRBV10-1; clone size: many; CDR3 protein: CASSVAALTDTQYF; CDR3 DNA: TGCGCCAGCAGTGTAGCGGCCCTCACAGATACGCAGTATTTT
J gene: TRBJ2-7; D gene: TRBD2; V gene: TRBV3-1; clone size: NA; CDR3 protein: CASSLERAGGTYEQYF; CDR3 DNA: TGTGCCAGCAGCCTCGAAAGGGCGGGGGGCACCTACGAGCAGTACTTC
J gene: TRBJ1-2; D gene: NA; V gene: TRBV28; clone size: many; CDR3 protein: CASSPLGARIGYGYTF; CDR3 DNA: TGTGCCAGCAGTCCCCTGGGGGCGAGGATAGGGTATGGCTACACCTTC
J gene: TRBJ1-2; D gene: NA; V gene: TRBV5-5; clone size: NA; CDR3 protein: CASSLDGERPYGYTF; CDR3 DNA: TGTGCCAGCAGCTTAGACGGCGAGAGGCCCTATGGCTACACCTTC
J gene: TRBJ2-7; D gene: NA; V gene: TRBV21-1; clone size: NA; CDR3 protein: CASSKVGNFLYEQYF; CDR3 DNA: TGTGCCAGCAGCAAAGTCGGGAATTTTTTATACGAGCAGTACTTC
J gene: TRBJ1-1; D gene: NA; V gene: TRBV20-1; clone size: many; CDR3 protein: CSASRDKTLNTEAFF; CDR3 DNA: TGCAGTGCTAGCCGGGACAAAACCCTGAACACTGAAGCTTTCTTT
J gene: TRBJ2-4; D gene: TRBD2; V gene: TRBV29-1; clone size: NA; CDR3 protein: CSVEQGGRGTKNIQYF; CDR3 DNA: TGCAGCGTTGAGCAGGGCGGGAGAGGAACCAAAAACATTCAGTACTTC
J gene: TRBJ2-7; D gene: NA; V gene: TRBV6-6; clone size: few; CDR3 protein: CASKEWVGYEQYF; CDR3 DNA: TGTGCCAGCAAGGAGTGGGTCGGCTACGAGCAGTACTTC
J gene: TRBJ2-3; D gene: NA; V gene: TRBV7-2; clone size: NA; CDR3 protein: CASSLGSGDTQYF; CDR3 DNA: TGTGCCAGCAGCTTGGGTAGCGGAGATACGCAGTATTTT
J gene: TRBJ2-7; D gene: TRBD1; V gene: TRBV6-5; clone size: NA; CDR3 protein: CASRDRGPYEQYF; CDR3 DNA: TGTGCCAGCAGGGACAGGGGCCCCTACGAGCAGTACTTC
J gene: TRBJ1-1; D gene: TRBD1; V gene: TRBV12-3/TRBV12-4; clone size: NA; CDR3 protein: CASRMYRGKTEAFF; CDR3 DNA: TGTGCCAGCAGGATGTACAGGGGGAAGACTGAAGCTTTCTTT
J gene: TRBJ2-7; D gene: TRBD2; V gene: TRBV2; clone size: NA; CDR3 protein: CASSGLTSGRLDEQYF; CDR3 DNA: TGTGCCAGCAGTGGACTGACTAGCGGGAGGCTTGACGAGCAGTACTTC
J gene: TRBJ2-1; D gene: NA; V gene: TRBV28; clone size: few; CDR3 protein: CASRGRGQVF; CDR3 DNA: TGTGCCAGCAGGGGCCGGGGGCAGGTATTC
J gene: TRBJ1-1; D gene: NA; V gene: TRBV28; clone size: many; CDR3 protein: CASSYRKNRPTEAFF; CDR3 DNA: TGTGCCAGCAGTTATAGAAAAAACAGACCCACTGAAGCTTTCTTT
J gene: TRBJ2-1; D gene: TRBD1; V gene: TRBV7-8; clone size: many; CDR3 protein: CASSLLRQGYEQFF; CDR3 DNA: TGTGCCAGCAGCTTACTGAGACAGGGGTATGAGCAGTTCTTC
J gene: TRBJ1-1; D gene: NA; V gene: TRBV18; clone size: NA; CDR3 protein: CASSPPGGLQDTEAFF; CDR3 DNA: TGTGCCAGCTCACCACCCGGCGGTCTTCAGGACACTGAAGCTTTCTTT
J gene: TRBJ1-1; D gene: NA; V gene: TRBV6-4; clone size: NA; CDR3 protein: CASRMTENTEAFF; CDR3 DNA: TGTGCCAGCAGGATGACAGAGAACACTGAAGCTTTCTTT
J gene: TRBJ1-2; D gene: NA; V gene: TRBV5-1; clone size: NA; CDR3 protein: CASSLQVSYYGYTF; CDR3 DNA: TGCGCCAGCAGCTTGCAGGTGTCCTACTATGGCTACACCTTC
J gene: TRBJ2-7; D gene: NA; V gene: TRBV15; clone size: many; CDR3 protein: CATSPSRASEQYF; CDR3 DNA: TGTGCCACCAGCCCCTCACGGGCCAGCGAGCAGTACTTC
J gene: TRBJ2-7; D gene: NA; V gene: TRBV7-6; clone size: few; CDR3 protein: CASSFGRTYEQYF; CDR3 DNA: TGTGCCAGCAGCTTTGGACGGACCTACGAGCAGTACTTC